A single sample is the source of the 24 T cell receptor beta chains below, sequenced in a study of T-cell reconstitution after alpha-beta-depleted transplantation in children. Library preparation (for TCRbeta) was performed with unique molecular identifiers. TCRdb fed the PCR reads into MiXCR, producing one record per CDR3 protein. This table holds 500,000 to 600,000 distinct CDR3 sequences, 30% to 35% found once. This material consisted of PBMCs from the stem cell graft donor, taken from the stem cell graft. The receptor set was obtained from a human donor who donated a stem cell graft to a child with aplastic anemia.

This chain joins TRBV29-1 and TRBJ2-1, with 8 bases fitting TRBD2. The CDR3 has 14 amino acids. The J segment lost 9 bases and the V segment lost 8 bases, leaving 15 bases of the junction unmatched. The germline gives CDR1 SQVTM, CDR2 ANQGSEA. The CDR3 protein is CSLRHREGLGEQFF. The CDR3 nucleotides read TGCAGCCTCCGTCACCGGGAGGGCCTGGGTGAGCAGTTCTTC.

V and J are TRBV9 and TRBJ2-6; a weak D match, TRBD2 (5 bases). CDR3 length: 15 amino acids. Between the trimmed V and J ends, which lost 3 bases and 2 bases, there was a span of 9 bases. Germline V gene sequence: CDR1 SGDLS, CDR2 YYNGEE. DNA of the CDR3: TGTGCCAGCAGCGCCGGAGGTCCTGGGGCCAACGTCCTGACTTTC. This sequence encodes CASSAGGPGANVLTF. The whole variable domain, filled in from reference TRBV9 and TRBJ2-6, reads DSGVTQTPKHLITATGQRVTLRCSPRSGDLSVYWYQQSLDQGLQFLIQYYNGEERAKGNILERFSAQQFPDLHSELNLSSLELGDSALYFCASSAGGPGANVLTFGAGSRLTVL.

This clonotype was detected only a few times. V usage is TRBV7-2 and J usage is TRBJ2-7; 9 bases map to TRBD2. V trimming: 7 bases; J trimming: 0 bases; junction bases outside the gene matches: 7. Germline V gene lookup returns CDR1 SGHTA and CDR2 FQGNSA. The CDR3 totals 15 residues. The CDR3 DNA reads TGTGCCAGCACCCTGACTAGCGGACTCTCCTACGAGCAGTACTTC. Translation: CASTLTSGLSYEQYF.

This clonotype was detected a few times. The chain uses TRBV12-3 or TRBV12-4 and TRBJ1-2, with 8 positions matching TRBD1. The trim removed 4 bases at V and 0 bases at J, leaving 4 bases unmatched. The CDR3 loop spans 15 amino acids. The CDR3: CASSSRTGPNYGYTF. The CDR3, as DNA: TGTGCCAGCAGTTCCCGGACAGGGCCTAACTATGGCTACACCTTC.

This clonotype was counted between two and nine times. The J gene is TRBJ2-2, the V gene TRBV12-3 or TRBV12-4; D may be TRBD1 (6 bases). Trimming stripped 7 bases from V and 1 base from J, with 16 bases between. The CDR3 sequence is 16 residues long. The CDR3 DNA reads TGTGCCAGCAACCATTATGGGACACTGAACACCGGGGAGCTGTTTTTT. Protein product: CASNHYGTLNTGELFF.

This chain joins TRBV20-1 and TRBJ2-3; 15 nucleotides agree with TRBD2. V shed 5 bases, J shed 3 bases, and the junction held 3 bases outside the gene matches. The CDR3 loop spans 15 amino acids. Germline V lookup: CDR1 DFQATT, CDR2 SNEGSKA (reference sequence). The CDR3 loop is CSAPGLAGGTDTQYF. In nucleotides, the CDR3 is TGCAGTGCTCCGGGACTAGCGGGAGGAACAGATACGCAGTATTTT.

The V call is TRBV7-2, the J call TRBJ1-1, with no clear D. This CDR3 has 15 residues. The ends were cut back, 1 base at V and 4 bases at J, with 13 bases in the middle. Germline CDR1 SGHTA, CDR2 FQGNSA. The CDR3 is CASSLGAWEGTEAFF. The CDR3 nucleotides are TGTGCCAGCAGCTTAGGGGCGTGGGAGGGCACTGAAGCTTTCTTT.

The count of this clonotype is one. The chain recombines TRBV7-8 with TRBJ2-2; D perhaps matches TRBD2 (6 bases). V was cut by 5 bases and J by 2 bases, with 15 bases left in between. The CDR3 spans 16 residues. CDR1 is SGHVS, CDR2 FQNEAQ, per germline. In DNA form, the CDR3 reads TGTGCCAGCAGCCAGACGGGACTTTCCAACACCGGGGAGCTGTTTTTT. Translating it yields CASSQTGLSNTGELFF.

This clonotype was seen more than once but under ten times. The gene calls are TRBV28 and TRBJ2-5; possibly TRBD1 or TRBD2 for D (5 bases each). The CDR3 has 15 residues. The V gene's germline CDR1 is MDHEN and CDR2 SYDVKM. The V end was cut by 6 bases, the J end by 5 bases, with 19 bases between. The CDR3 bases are TGTGCCAGCAGGCCCTCCGGGACCGTGGGGGAGACCCAGTACTTC. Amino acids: CASRPSGTVGETQYF.

CDR3 region: CASSPLKGQTDTQYF. The CDR3 coding sequence is TGTGCCAGCTCACCACTTAAAGGACAGACAGATACGCAGTATTTT. The chain couples TRBV18 to TRBJ2-3; D is perhaps TRBD1 (6 bases). CDR3 length equals 15 residues. Trimming pared 1 base from V and 3 bases from J, leaving 11 bases between. CDR1 and CDR2 from the germline V gene are KGHSH and LQKENI.

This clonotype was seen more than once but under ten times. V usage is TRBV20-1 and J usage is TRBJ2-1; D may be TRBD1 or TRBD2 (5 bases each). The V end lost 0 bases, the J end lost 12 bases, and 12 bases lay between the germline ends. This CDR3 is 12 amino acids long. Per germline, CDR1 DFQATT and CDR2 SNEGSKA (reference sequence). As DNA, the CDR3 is TGCAGTGCTAGAGATCGGGGTGGGACGCAGTTCTTC. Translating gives CSARDRGGTQFF.

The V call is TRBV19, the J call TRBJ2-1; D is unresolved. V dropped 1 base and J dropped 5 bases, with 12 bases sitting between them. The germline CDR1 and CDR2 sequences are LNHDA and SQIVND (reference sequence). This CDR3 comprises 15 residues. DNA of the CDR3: TGTGCCAGTAGTATAGTTCCTAATAGCAACAATGAGCAGTTCTTC. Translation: CASSIVPNSNNEQFF. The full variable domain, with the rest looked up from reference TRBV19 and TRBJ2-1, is DGGITQSPKYLFRKEGQNVTLSCEQNLNHDAMYWYRQDPGQGLRLIYYSQIVNDFQKGDIAEGYSVSREKKESFPLTVTSAQKNPTAFYLCASSIVPNSNNEQFFGPGTRLTVL.

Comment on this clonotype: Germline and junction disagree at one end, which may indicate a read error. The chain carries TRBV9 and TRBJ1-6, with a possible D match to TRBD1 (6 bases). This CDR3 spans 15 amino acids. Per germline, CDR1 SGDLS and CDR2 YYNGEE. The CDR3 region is CASSGLQGVDSPLNF. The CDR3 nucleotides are TGTGCCAGCAGCGGGCTACAGGGTGTGGATTCACCCCTCAACTTT. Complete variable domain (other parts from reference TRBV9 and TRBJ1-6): DSGVTQTPKHLITATGQRVTLRCSPRSGDLSVYWYQQSLDQGLQFLIQYYNGEERAKGNILERFSAQQFPDLHSELNLSSLELGDSALYFCASSGLQGVDSPLNFGNGTRLTVT.

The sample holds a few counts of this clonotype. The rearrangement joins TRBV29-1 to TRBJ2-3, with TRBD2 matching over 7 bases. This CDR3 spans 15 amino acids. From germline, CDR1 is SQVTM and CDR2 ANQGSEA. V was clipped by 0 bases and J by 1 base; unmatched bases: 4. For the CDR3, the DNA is TGCAGCGTTGAAGATCTAGCGGTGGGCACAGATACGCAGTATTTT. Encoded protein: CSVEDLAVGTDTQYF.

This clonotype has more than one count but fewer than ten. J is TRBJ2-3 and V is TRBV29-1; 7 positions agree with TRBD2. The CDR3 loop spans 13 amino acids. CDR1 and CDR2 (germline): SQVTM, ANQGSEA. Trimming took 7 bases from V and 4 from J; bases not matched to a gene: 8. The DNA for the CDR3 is TGCAGCGCCGGGGAGGGCACGGCAGATACGCAGTATTTT. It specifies CSAGEGTADTQYF.

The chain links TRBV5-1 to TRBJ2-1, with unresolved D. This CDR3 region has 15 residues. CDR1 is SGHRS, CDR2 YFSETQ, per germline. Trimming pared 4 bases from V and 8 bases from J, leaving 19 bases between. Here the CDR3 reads CASSPGRASVDEQFF. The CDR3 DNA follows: TGCGCCAGCAGCCCGGGTAGGGCCAGTGTCGATGAGCAGTTCTTC.

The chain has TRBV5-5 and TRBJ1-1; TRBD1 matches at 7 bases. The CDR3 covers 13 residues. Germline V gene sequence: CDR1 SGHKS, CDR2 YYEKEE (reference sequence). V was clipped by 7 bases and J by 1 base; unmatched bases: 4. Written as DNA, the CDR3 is TGTGCCAGCGGACAGGTACCGAACACTGAAGCTTTCTTT. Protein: CASGQVPNTEAFF.

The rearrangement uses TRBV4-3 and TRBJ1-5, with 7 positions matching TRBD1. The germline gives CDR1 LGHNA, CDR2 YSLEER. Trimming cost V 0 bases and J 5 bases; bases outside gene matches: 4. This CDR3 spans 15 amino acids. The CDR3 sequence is CASSQDGRGHQPQHF. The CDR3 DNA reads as TGCGCCAGCAGCCAAGATGGTAGGGGGCATCAGCCCCAGCATTTT.

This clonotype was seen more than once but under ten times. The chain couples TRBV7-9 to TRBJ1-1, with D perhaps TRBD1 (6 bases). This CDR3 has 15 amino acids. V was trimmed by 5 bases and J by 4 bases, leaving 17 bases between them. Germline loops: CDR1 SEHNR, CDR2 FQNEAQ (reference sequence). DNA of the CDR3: TGTGCCAGCAGCCAGTGGAGGGGGGTCGGCACTGAAGCTTTCTTT. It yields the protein CASSQWRGVGTEAFF.

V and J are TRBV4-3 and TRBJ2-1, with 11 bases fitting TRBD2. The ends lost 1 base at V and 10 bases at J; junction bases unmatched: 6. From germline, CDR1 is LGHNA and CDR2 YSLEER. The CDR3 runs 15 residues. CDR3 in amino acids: CASSQGLSGRVEQFF. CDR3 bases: TGCGCCAGCAGCCAAGGTCTTAGCGGGAGGGTCGAGCAGTTCTTC.

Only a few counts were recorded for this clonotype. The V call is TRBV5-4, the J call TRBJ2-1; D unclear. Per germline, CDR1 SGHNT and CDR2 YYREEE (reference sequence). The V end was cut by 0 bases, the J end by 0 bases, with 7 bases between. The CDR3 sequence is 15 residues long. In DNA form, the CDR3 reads TGTGCCAGCAGCTTGGCCCCGGCCTCCTACAATGAGCAGTTCTTC. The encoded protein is CASSLAPASYNEQFF.

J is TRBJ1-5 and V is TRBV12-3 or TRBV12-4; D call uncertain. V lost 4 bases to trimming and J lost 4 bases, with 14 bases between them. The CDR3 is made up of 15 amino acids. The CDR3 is CASSYSGRRNQPQHF. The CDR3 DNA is TGTGCCAGCAGTTACTCGGGGAGACGAAATCAGCCCCAGCATTTT.

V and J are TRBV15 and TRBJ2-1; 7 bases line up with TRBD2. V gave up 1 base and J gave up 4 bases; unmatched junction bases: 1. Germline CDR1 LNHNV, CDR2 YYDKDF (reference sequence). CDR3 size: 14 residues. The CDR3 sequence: CATSRVREYNEQFF. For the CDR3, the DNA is TGTGCCACCAGCAGAGTGCGGGAGTACAATGAGCAGTTCTTC.

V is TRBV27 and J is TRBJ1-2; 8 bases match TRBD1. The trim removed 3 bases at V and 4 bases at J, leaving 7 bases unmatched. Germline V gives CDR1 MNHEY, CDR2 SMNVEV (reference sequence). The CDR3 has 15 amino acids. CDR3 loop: CASSFSSQGVYGYTF. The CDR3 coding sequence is TGTGCCAGCAGTTTTTCGTCACAGGGGGTCTATGGCTACACCTTC.